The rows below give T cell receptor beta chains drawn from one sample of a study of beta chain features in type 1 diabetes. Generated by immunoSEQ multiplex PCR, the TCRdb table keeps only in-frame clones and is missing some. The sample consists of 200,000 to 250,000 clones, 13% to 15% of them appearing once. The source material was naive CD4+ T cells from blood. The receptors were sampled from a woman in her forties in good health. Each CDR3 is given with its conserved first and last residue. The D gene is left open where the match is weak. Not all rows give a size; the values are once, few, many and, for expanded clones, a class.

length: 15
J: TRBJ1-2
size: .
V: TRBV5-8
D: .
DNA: TGTGCCAGCAGCCGGACTGAGAGGGGGAACTATGGCTACACCTTC
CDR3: CASSRTERGNYGYTF

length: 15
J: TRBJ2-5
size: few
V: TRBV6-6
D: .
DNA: TGTGCCAGCAGTTACTACTTCGGGAGACAAGAGACCCAGTACTTC
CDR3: CASSYYFGRQETQYF

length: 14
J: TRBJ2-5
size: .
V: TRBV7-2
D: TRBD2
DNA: TGTGCCAGCAGCTTCCAGCGGGGGGGGGAGACCCAGTACTTC
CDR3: CASSFQRGGETQYF

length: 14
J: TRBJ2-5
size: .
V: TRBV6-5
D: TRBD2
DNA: TGTGCCAGCAGTAAACTAGCGGGAGAAGAGACCCAGTACTTC
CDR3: CASSKLAGEETQYF

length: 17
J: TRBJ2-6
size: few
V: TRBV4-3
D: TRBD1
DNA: TGCGCCAGCAGCCAAGATTGGGGGACAGCAGGGGCCAACGTCCTGACTTTC
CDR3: CASSQDWGTAGANVLTF

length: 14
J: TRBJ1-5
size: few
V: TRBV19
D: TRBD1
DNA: TGTGCCAGTAGTCGAAGGAGGGGGCATCAGCCCCAGCATTTT
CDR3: CASSRRRGHQPQHF

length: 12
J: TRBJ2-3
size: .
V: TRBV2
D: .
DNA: TGTGCCAGCAGTGAAAGCGGTAATACGCAGTATTTT
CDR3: CASSESGNTQYF

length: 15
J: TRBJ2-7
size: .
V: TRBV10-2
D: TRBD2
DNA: TGCGCCAGCGGATCTGGGGGAGGGTGGGTCTACGAGCAGTACTTC
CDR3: CASGSGGGWVYEQYF

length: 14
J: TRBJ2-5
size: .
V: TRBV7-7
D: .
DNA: TGTGCTAGCAGCTATGGGGCGAATAAGGAGACCCAGTACTTC
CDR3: CASSYGANKETQYF

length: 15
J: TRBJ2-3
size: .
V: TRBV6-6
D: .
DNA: TGTGCCAGCAGTTCCCAGGGGTCCGGAACAGATACGCAGTATTTT
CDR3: CASSSQGSGTDTQYF

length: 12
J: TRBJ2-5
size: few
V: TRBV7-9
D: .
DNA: TGTGCCAGCAGCCCCAGTCCTGAGACCCAGTACTTC
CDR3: CASSPSPETQYF

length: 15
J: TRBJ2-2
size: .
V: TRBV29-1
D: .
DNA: TGCAGCGTCGCCACAATGGGCCCGAACACCGGGGAGCTGTTTTTT
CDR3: CSVATMGPNTGELFF

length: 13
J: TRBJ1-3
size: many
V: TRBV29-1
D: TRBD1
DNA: TGCAGCGCATTTACAGGGGCTGGAAACACCATATATTTT
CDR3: CSAFTGAGNTIYF

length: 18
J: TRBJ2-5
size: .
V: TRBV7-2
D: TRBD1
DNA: TGTGCCAGCAGCTCTCCATACCGGGACAGAGGTGTGTTAGAGACCCAGTACTTC
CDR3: CASSSPYRDRGVLETQYF

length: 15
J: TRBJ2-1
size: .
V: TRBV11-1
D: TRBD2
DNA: TGTGCCAGCAGCCGGGGGGGGAGCTTAGCTAAAGAGCAGTTCTTC
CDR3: CASSRGGSLAKEQFF

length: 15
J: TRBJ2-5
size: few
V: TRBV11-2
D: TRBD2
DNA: TGTGCCAGCAGCTTAGGACTAGCGGGTTACGAGACCCAGTACTTC
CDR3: CASSLGLAGYETQYF

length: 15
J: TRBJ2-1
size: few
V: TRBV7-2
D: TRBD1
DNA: TGTGCCAGCAGCCTACCGGGACAGAGCAACAATGAGCAGTTCTTC
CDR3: CASSLPGQSNNEQFF

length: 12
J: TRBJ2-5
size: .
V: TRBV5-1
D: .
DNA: TGCGCCAGCAGCTACTCTAGGGAGACCCAGTACTTC
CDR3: CASSYSRETQYF

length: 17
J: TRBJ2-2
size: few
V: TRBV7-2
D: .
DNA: TGTGCCAGCAGCTTATATCAGCAGGCCTGGAACACCGGGGAGCTGTTTTTT
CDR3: CASSLYQQAWNTGELFF

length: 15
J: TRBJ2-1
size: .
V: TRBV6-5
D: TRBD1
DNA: TGTGCCAGCAGTTACTCCTGGACAGGTGTCATAGAGCAGTTCTTC
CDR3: CASSYSWTGVIEQFF

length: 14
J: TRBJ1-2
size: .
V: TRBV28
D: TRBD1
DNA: TGTGCCAGCAGGACGGGGACAGGGAACTATGGCTACACCTTC
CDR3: CASRTGTGNYGYTF

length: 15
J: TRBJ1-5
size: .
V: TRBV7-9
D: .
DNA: TGTGCCAGCAGCTTGTCGGGGGGCCGGGTTCAGCCCCAGCATTTT
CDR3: CASSLSGGRVQPQHF

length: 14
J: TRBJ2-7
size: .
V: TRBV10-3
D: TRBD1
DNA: TGTGCCATCAAGCTGGACAGGGACGGTTCCGAGCAGTACTTC
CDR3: CAIKLDRDGSEQYF

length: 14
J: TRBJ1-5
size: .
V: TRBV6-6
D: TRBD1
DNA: TGTGCCAGCAGTTCGACGGGACAGTTTCAGCCCCAGCATTTT
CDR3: CASSSTGQFQPQHF

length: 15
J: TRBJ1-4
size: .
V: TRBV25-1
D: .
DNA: TGTGCCAGCAGTGTCCCGGGGGGGGCGCAGGAAAAACTGTTTTTT
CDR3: CASSVPGGAQEKLFF

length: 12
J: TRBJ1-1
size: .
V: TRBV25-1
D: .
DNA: TGTGCCAGCAGCGGGGTTTTCACTGAAGCTTTCTTT
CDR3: CASSGVFTEAFF

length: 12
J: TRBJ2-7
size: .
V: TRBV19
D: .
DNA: TGTGCCAGTAGACAGGGCTCCTACGAGCAGTACTTC
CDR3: CASRQGSYEQYF

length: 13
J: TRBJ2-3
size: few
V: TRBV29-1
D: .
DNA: TGCAGCGTTGGGACAGACCTAACAGATACGCAGTATTTT
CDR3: CSVGTDLTDTQYF

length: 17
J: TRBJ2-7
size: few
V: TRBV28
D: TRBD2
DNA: TGTGCCAGCTCCGGGATAAGAACCCCGCTAGCGGGGTACGAGCAGTACTTC
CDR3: CASSGIRTPLAGYEQYF

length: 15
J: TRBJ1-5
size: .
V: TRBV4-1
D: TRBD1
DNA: TGCGCCAGCAGCCAAGAGAAGGGGGCAGGTCAGCCCCAGCATTTT
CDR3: CASSQEKGAGQPQHF

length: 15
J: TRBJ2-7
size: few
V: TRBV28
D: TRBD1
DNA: TGTGCCAGCAGGGAGAGGGGGCGCGGGTCCTACGAGCAGTACTTC
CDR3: CASRERGRGSYEQYF

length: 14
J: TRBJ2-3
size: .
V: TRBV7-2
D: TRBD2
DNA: TGTGCCAGCAGCTTGAGCGGGGGAGAGGATACGCAGTATTTT
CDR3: CASSLSGGEDTQYF

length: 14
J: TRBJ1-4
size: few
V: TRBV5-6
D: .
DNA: TGTGCCAGCAGCAGGACAGCAACTAATGAAAAACTGTTTTTT
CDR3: CASSRTATNEKLFF

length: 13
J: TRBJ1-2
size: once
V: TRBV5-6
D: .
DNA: TGTGCCAGCAGCTTGCCAGGGATCTATGGCTACACCTTC
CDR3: CASSLPGIYGYTF

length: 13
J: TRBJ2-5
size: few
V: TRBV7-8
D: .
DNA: TGTGCCAGCAGCTTAGGGGCTAGCGAGACCCAGTACTTC
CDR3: CASSLGASETQYF

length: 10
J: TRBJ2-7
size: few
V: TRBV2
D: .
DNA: TGTGCCAGCCAGGTCTACGAGCAGTACTTC
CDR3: CASQVYEQYF

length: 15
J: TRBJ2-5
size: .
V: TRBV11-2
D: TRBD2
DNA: TGTGCCAGCAGCCTTAGCGGGGGGGGGATTTTGACCCAGTACTTC
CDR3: CASSLSGGGILTQYF

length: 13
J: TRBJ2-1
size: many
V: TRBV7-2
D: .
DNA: TGTGCCAGCAGCTTACGGCCTGTCGGGGAGCAGTTCTTC
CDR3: CASSLRPVGEQFF

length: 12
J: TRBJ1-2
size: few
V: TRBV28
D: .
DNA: TGTGCCAGTTCAAGCGGGGGCTTTGGCTACACCTTC
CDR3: CASSSGGFGYTF

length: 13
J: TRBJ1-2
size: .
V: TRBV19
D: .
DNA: TGTGCCAGTAGCTTCGGGGGAAGCTATGGCTACACCTTC
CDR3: CASSFGGSYGYTF

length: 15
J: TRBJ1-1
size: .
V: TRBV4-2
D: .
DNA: TGTGCCAGCAGCCAAGAACGTCGGTTGAACACTGAAGCTTTCTTT
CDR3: CASSQERRLNTEAFF

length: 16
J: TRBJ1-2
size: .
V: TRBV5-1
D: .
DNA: TGCGCCAGCAGCTCCGGGGGGGATTTCGGTGGATATGGCTACACCTTC
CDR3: CASSSGGDFGGYGYTF

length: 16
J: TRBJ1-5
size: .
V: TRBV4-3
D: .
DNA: TGCGCCAGCAGCCAAGATCTAGGGACAACGGATCAGCCCCAGCATTTT
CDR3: CASSQDLGTTDQPQHF

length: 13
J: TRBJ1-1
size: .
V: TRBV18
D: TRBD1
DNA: TGTGCCAGCTCACCTCCCACAGGGGATAAAGCTTTCTTT
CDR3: CASSPPTGDKAFF

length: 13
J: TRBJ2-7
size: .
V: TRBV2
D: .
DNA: TGTGCCAGCACCCTGGTACAGAGCTACGAGCAGTACTTC
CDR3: CASTLVQSYEQYF

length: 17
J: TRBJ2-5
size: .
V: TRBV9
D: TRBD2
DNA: TGTGCCAGCAGCCCACGACATTCGGGGGGAGGTGGAGAGACCCAGTACTTC
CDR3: CASSPRHSGGGGETQYF

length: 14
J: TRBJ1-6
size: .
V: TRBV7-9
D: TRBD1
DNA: TGTGCCAGCAGCTCACAGGGGTTAGATTCACCCCTCCACTTT
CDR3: CASSSQGLDSPLHF

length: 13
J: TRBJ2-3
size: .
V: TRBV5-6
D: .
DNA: TGTGCCAGCAGTCGGGACTTCACAGATACGCAGTATTTT
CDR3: CASSRDFTDTQYF

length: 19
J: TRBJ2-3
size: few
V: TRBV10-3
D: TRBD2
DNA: TGTGCCATCAGAGCGGGACTAGCGGGGATCGGTGTTAGCACAGATACGCAGTATTTT
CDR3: CAIRAGLAGIGVSTDTQYF

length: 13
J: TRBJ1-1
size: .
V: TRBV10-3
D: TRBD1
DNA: TGTGCCATCAGTGACAGGGGGCCCACTGAAGCTTTCTTT
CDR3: CAISDRGPTEAFF

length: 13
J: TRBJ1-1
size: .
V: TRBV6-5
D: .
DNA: TGTGCCAGCAGCTCCCTAGCGAACACTGAAGCTTTCTTT
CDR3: CASSSLANTEAFF

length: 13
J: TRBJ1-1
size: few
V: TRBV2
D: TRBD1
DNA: TGTGCCAGCAGAGGAACAGGGGGCACTGAAGCTTTCTTT
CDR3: CASRGTGGTEAFF

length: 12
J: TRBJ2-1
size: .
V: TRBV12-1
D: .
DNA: TGTGCCAGCAGCTACCTGGACTATGAGCAGTTCTTC
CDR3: CASSYLDYEQFF

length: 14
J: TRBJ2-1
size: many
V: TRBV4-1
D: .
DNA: TGCGCCAGCAGCGCCACAGCGGTTAACAATGAGCAGTTCTTC
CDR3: CASSATAVNNEQFF

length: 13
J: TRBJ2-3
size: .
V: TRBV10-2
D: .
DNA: TGCGCCAGCAGAGACTGGCCTGTCGATACGCAGTATTTT
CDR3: CASRDWPVDTQYF